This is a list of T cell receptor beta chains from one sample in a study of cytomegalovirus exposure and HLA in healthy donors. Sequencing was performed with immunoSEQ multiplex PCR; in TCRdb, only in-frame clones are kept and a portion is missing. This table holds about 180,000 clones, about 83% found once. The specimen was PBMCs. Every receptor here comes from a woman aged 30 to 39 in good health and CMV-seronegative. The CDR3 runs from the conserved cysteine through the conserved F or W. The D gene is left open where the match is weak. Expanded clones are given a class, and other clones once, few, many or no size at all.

TGTGCCAGCAGCCCCAGGACGACTAACACCCTACTAGGCTATGGCTACACCTTC	CASSPRTTNTLLGYGYTF	TRBV14	NA	NA	TRBJ1-2
TGCGCCAGCAGTGGACCCACAGGGGTTTCAGATACGCAGTATTTT	CASSGPTGVSDTQYF	TRBV10-1	NA	TRBD1	TRBJ2-3
TGTGCCAGCAGCCAAGAGGCAGGGTTGAATCAGCCCCAGCATTTT	CASSQEAGLNQPQHF	TRBV4-2	NA	NA	TRBJ1-5
TGTGCCAGCAGCCAATCTGTAGGGGGCTTCGGTGCTGGGGCCAACGTCCTGACTTTC	CASSQSVGGFGAGANVLTF	TRBV4-2	NA	TRBD1	TRBJ2-6
TGCGCCAGCAGCTTCGGACAGGGAAGCACTGAAGCTTTCTTT	CASSFGQGSTEAFF	TRBV5-1	NA	TRBD1	TRBJ1-1
TGTGCCAGCACACAGCAACAGCAGCCCCAGCATTTT	CASTQQQQPQHF	TRBV6-1	NA	NA	TRBJ1-5
TGTGCCATCAGGGACGGGACTTCCTACGAGCAGTACTTC	CAIRDGTSYEQYF	TRBV10-3	NA	NA	TRBJ2-7
TGTGCCAGTAGATCCACTAGAAATCAGCCCCAGCATTTT	CASRSTRNQPQHF	TRBV19	NA	NA	TRBJ1-5
TGTGCCAGTAGTGCGGGACAGGGTTTCTCTCAGCCCCAGCATTTT	CASSAGQGFSQPQHF	TRBV19	NA	TRBD1	TRBJ1-5
TGTGCCAGCAGCGCCCGCAACGAGGAGGAGCGGGGGGTGGAGACCCAGTACTTC	CASSARNEEERGVETQYF	TRBV7-2	NA	TRBD2	TRBJ2-5
TGTGCCAGTAGTGTACCGGGGGGCGTAACCGGGGAGCTGTTTTTT	CASSVPGGVTGELFF	TRBV19	NA	NA	TRBJ2-2
TGTGCCAGCAGCGAAAGGGGGCGCACGGATGAGCAGTTCTTC	CASSERGRTDEQFF	TRBV9	NA	TRBD1	TRBJ2-1
TGTGCCAGCAGCTTAGGGGGAGGATCCTACGAGCAGTACTTC	CASSLGGGSYEQYF	TRBV7-9	few	NA	TRBJ2-7
TGTGCCAGCAGCTTAGATCCAGGGTTCAGTGAAAAACTGTTTTTT	CASSLDPGFSEKLFF	TRBV11-2	NA	NA	TRBJ1-4
TGTGCCAGCAGCCAGGACATTCAGGGTCAGGCTTTCTTT	CASSQDIQGQAFF	TRBV5-4	NA	NA	TRBJ1-1
TGTGCCAGCAGTTACTGGGGGGATTTAACCGGGGAGCTGTTTTTT	CASSYWGDLTGELFF	TRBV6-5	NA	NA	TRBJ2-2
TGTGCCAGCAGCTTAGATCTGCCCAGACAAGAGACCCAGTACTTC	CASSLDLPRQETQYF	TRBV11-2	NA	NA	TRBJ2-5
TGTGCCAGCAGCTTGGGGATTGGCCGGGGAGGGGGGATTTCACCCCTCCACTTT	CASSLGIGRGGGISPLHF	TRBV5-4	NA	NA	TRBJ1-6
TGTGCCATCAGTTCTACAGGGGGAGGGATTGTGGCCGGGGAGCTGTTTTTT	CAISSTGGGIVAGELFF	TRBV10-3	NA	NA	TRBJ2-2
TGTGCCAGCAGCTCCCTCGGGCAGGGCCAAGAGACCCAGTACTTC	CASSSLGQGQETQYF	TRBV11-2	NA	NA	TRBJ2-5
TGTGCCAGCAGCTTGGGGGACAGGCGCACAGATACGCAGTATTTT	CASSLGDRRTDTQYF	TRBV5-4	NA	TRBD1	TRBJ2-3
TGTGCCAGCACCCAAAGACTAGCGGGGGGCACAGATACGCAGTATTTT	CASTQRLAGGTDTQYF	TRBV2	NA	TRBD2	TRBJ2-3
TGTGCCAGCAGCGTAGACCCCTGGACAGGGCTTGACACTGAAGCTTTCTTT	CASSVDPWTGLDTEAFF	TRBV9	NA	TRBD1	TRBJ1-1
TGTGCCAGCAGCTCACCCGCGGGGGGGCCGACAGGCGAGCAGTTCTTC	CASSSPAGGPTGEQFF	TRBV5-4	once	TRBD2	TRBJ2-1
TGTGCCAGCAGCTTAACGGACAGCCTCTATGGCTACACCTTC	CASSLTDSLYGYTF	TRBV7-6	NA	NA	TRBJ1-2
TGTGCCAGCAGTGAAGCGGACAGGGGGCTAAAGGCTTTCTTT	CASSEADRGLKAFF	TRBV6-1	NA	TRBD1	TRBJ1-1
TGTGCCAGCAGCTTAGATCAGGGCATTCAGTACTTC	CASSLDQGIQYF	TRBV11-3	NA	NA	TRBJ2-4
TGTGCCAGCAGCATAGGACAGCCTGGAGAGACCCAGTACTTC	CASSIGQPGETQYF	TRBV11-2	NA	NA	TRBJ2-5
TGTGCCAGCAGCTTAAGACACCGGGATACGCAGTATTTT	CASSLRHRDTQYF	TRBV13	NA	NA	TRBJ2-3
TGCGCCAGCAGCCAAGTACCCGCGGGGGGAGTATCCTACAATGAGCAGTTCTTC	CASSQVPAGGVSYNEQFF	TRBV4-3	NA	TRBD2	TRBJ2-1
TGTGCCAGCAGTTCTCCCGATACGCAGTATTTT	CASSSPDTQYF	TRBV27	once	NA	TRBJ2-3
TGTGCCAGTGACGCTGGGAGCAACTATGGCTACACCTTC	CASDAGSNYGYTF	TRBV19	NA	NA	TRBJ1-2
TGTGCCAGCGGGCCCACCGGGACAGGGTTCTACGAGCAGTACTTC	CASGPTGTGFYEQYF	TRBV5-5	NA	TRBD1	TRBJ2-7
TGTGCCAGCAGGGGGGGGGAGACTGAAGCTTTCTTT	CASRGGETEAFF	TRBV25-1	NA	NA	TRBJ1-1
TGCGCCAGCAGCCACACCACTCCGGGGTTAGGCTACACCTTC	CASSHTTPGLGYTF	TRBV4-1	NA	NA	TRBJ1-2
TGTGCCAGCAGTGATCCAGGGGATTCCTACGAGCAGTACTTC	CASSDPGDSYEQYF	TRBV25-1	once	NA	TRBJ2-7
TGCGCCAGCAGCTTGCGCCTCTGGGCGGGGACCGACAATGAGCAGTTCTTC	CASSLRLWAGTDNEQFF	TRBV5-1	NA	NA	TRBJ2-1